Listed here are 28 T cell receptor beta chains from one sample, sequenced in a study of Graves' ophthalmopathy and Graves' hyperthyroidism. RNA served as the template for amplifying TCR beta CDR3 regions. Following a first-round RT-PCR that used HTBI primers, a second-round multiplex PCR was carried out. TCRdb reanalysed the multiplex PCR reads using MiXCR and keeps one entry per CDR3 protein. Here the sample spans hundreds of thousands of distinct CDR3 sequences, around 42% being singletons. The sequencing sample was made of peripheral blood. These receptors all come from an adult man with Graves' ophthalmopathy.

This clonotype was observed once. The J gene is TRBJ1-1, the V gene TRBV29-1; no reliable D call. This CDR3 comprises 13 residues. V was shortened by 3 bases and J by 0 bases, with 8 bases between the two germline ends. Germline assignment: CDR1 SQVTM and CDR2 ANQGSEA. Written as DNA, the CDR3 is TGCAGCGTTGAGCCGGGCATGAACACTGAAGCTTTCTTT. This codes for CSVEPGMNTEAFF. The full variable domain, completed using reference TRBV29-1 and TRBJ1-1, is SAVISQKPSRDICQRGTSLTIQCQVDSQVTMMFWYRQQPGQSLTLIATANQGSEATYESGFVIDKFPISRPNLTFSTLTVSNMSPEDSSIYLCSVEPGMNTEAFFGQGTRLTVV.

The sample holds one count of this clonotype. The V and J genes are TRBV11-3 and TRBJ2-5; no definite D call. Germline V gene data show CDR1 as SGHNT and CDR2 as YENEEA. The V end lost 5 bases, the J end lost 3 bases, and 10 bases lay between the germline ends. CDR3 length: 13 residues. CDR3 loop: CASSPSGEETQYF. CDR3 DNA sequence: TGTGCCAGCAGCCCCTCGGGCGAAGAGACCCAGTACTTC.

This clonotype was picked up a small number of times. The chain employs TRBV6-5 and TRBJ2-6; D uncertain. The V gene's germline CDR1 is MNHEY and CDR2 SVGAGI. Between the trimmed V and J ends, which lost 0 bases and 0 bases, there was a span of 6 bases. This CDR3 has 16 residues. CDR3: CASSYSRPSGANVLTF. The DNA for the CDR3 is TGTGCCAGCAGTTACTCTCGTCCCTCTGGGGCCAACGTCCTGACTTTC.

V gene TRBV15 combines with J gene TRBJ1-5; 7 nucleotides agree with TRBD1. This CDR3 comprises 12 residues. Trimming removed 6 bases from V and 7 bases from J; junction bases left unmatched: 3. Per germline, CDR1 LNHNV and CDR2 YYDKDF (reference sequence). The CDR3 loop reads CATRQGFQPQHF. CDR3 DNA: TGTGCCACCAGACAGGGGTTCCAGCCCCAGCATTTT.

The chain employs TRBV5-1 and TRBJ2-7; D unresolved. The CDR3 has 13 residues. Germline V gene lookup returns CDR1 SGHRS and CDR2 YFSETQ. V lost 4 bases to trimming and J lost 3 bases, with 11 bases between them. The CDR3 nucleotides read TGCGCCAGCAGCACTGACACGTTCTACGAGCAGTACTTC. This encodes CASSTDTFYEQYF.

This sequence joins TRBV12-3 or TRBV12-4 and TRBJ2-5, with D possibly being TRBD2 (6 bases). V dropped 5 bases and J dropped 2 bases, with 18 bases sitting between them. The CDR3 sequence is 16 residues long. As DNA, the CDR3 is TGTGCCAGCAGTCCAAAGAGGGGAGGTCGTCAAGAGACCCAGTACTTC. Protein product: CASSPKRGGRQETQYF.

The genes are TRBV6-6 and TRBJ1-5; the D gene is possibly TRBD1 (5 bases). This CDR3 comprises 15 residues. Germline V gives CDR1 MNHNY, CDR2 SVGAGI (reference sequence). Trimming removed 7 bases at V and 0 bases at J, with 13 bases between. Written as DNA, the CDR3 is TGTGCCAGCACTCAATGGGGGAATAGCAATCAGCCCCAGCATTTT. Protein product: CASTQWGNSNQPQHF.

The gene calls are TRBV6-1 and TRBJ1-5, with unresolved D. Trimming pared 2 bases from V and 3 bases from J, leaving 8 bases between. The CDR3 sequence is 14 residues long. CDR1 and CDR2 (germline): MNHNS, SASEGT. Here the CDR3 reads CASSESTLNQPQHF. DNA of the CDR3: TGTGCCAGCAGTGAATCAACACTCAATCAGCCCCAGCATTTT.

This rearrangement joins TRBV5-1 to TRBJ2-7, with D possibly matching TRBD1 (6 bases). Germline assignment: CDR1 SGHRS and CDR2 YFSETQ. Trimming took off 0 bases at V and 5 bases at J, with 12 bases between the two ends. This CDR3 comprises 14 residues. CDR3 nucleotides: TGCGCCAGCAGCTTGGCTGGGGGCACCGACGAGCAGTACTTC. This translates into CASSLAGGTDEQYF. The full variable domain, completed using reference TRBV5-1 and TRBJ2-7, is KAGVTQTPRYLIKTRGQQVTLSCSPISGHRSVSWYQQTPGQGLQFLFEYFSETQRNKGNFPGRFSGRQFSNSRSEMNVSTLELGDSALYLCASSLAGGTDEQYFGPGTRLTVT.

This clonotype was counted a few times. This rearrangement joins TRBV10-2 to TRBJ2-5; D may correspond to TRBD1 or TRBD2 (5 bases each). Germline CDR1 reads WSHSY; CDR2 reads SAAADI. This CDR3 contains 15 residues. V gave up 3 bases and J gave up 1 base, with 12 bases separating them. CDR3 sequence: CASSDEGKPQETQYF. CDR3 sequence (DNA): TGCGCCAGCAGTGACGAGGGGAAACCCCAAGAGACCCAGTACTTC.

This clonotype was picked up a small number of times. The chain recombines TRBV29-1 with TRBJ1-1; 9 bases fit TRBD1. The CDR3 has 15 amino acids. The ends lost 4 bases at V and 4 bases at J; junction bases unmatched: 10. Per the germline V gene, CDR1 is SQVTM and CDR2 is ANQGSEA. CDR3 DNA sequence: TGCAGCGTTGTTGGGACAGGGCAAGCTGTCACTGAAGCTTTCTTT. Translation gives CSVVGTGQAVTEAFF. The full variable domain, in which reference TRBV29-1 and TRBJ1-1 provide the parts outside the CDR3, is SAVISQKPSRDICQRGTSLTIQCQVDSQVTMMFWYRQQPGQSLTLIATANQGSEATYESGFVIDKFPISRPNLTFSTLTVSNMSPEDSSIYLCSVVGTGQAVTEAFFGQGTRLTVV.

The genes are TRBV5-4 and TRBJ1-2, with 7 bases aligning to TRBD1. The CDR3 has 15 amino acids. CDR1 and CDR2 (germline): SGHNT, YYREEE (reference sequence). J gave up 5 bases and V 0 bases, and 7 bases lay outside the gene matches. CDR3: CASSLGEQGRYGYTF. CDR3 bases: TGTGCCAGCAGCTTGGGGGAACAGGGGCGTTATGGCTACACCTTC. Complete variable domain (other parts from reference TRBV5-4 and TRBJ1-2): ETGVTQSPTHLIKTRGQQVTLRCSSQSGHNTVSWYQQALGQGPQFIFQYYREEENGRGNFPPRFSGLQFPNYSSELNVNALELDDSALYLCASSLGEQGRYGYTFGSGTRLTVV.

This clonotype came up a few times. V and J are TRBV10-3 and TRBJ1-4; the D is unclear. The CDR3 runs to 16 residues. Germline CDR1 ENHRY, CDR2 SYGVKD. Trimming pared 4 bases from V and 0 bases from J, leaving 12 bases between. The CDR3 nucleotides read TGTGCCATCAGTGTTCAGAGTCCTGCAACTAATGAAAAACTGTTTTTT. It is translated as CAISVQSPATNEKLFF.

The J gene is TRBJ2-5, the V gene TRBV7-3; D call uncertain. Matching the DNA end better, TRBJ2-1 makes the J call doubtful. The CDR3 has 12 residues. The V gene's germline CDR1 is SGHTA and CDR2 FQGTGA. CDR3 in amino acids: CASSLTAGEQFF. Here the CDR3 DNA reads TGTGCCAGCAGCTTAACGGCCGGGGAGCAGTTCTTC.

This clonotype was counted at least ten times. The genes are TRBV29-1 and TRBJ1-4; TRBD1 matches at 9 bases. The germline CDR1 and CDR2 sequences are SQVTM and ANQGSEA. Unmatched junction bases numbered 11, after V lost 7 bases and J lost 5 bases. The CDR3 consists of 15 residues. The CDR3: CSALPPGQGNEKLFF. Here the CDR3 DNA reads TGCAGCGCCCTCCCCCCGGGACAGGGAAATGAAAAACTGTTTTTT.

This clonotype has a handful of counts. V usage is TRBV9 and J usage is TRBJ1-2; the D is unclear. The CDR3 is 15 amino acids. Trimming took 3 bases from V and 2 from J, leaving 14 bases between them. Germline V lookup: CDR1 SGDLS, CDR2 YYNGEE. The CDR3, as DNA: TGTGCCAGCAGCGAGGGTGGCAGGTTAAACTATGGCTACACCTTC. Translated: CASSEGGRLNYGYTF.

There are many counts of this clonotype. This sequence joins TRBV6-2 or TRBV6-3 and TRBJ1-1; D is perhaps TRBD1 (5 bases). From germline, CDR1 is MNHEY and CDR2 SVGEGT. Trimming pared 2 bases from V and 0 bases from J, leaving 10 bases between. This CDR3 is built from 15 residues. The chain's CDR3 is CASSYAQGMNTEAFF. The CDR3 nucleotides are TGTGCCAGCAGTTACGCGCAGGGAATGAACACTGAAGCTTTCTTT.

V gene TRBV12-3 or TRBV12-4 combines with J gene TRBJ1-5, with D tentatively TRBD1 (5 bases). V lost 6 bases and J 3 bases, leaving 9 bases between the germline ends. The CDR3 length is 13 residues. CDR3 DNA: TGTGCCAGCAGCGACAGTATCAATCAGCCCCAGCATTTT. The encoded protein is CASSDSINQPQHF.

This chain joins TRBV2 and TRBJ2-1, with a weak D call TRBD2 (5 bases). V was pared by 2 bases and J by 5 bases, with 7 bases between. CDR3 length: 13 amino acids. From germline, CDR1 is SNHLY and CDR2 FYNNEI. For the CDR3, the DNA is TGTGCCAGCAGTGAATCCGGGAACAATGAGCAGTTCTTC. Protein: CASSESGNNEQFF. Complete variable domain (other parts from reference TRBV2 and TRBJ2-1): EPEVTQTPSHQVTQMGQEVILRCVPISNHLYFYWYRQILGQKVEFLVSFYNNEISEKSEIFDDQFSVERPDGSNFTLKIRSTKLEDSAMYFCASSESGNNEQFFGPGTRLTVL.

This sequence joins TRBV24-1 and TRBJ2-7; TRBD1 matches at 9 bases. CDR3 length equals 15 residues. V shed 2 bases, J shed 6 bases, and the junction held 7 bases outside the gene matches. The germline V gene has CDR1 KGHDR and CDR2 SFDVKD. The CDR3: CATSDSVGTGSEQYF. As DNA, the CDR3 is TGTGCCACCAGTGATTCCGTCGGGACAGGGTCCGAGCAGTACTTC.

This chain's CDR3 is CASSPRTGVSSYEQYF. CDR3 nucleotides: TGTGCCAGCAGTCCGAGGACAGGGGTGTCATCCTACGAGCAGTACTTC. V and J are TRBV28 and TRBJ2-7; 9 bases align to TRBD1. The ends lost 5 bases at V and 1 base at J; junction bases unmatched: 9. The length of the CDR3 is 16 residues. CDR1 is MDHEN and CDR2 is SYDVKM in the germline V gene.

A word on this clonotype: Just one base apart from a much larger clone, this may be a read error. CDR3 sequence: CATSGIGQNYGCTF. In DNA form, the CDR3 reads TGTGCCACCAGTGGAATCGGACAAAACTATGGCTGCACCTTC. The rearrangement uses TRBV24-1 and TRBJ1-2; tentative D call: TRBD1 (5 bases). Looked up from germline, CDR1 is KGHDR and CDR2 is SFDVKD. The CDR3 runs 14 residues.

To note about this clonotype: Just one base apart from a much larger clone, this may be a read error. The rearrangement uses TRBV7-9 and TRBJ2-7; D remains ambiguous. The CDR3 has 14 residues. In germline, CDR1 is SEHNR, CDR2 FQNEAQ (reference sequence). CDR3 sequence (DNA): TGTGCCAGCAGCTTAGCATGGAGTGCCTACGAGCAGTGCTTC. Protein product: CASSLAWSAYEQCF.

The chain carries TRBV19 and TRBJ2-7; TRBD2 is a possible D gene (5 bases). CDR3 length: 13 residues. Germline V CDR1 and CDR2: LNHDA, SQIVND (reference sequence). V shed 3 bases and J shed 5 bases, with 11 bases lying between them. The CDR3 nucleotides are TGTGCCAGTAGTATGGGGAGTTACGACGAGCAGTACTTC. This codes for CASSMGSYDEQYF.

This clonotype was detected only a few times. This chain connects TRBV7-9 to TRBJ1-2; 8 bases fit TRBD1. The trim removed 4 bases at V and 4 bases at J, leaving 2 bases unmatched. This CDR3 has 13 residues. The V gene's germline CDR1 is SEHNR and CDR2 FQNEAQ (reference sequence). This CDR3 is CASSSQGVYGYTF. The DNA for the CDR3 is TGTGCCAGCAGCTCACAGGGGGTCTATGGCTACACCTTC.

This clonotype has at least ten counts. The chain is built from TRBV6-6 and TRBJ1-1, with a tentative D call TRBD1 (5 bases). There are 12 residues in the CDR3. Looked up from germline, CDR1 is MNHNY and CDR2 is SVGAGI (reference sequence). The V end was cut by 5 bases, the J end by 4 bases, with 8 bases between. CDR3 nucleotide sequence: TGTGCCAGCAGTCCCGGGACCACTGAAGCTTTCTTT. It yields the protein CASSPGTTEAFF.

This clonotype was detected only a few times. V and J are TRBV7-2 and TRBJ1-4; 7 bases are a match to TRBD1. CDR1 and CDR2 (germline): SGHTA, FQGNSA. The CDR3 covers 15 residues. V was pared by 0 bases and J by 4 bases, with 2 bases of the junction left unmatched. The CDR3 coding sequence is TGTGCCAGCAGCTTAGCGACAGGGAGTAATGAAAAACTGTTTTTT. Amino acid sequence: CASSLATGSNEKLFF.

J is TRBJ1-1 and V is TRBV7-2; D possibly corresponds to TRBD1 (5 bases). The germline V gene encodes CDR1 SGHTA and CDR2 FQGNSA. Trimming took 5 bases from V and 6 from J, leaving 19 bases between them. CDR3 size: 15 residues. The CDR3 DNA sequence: TGTGCCAGCAGCCTCCTTCTATGGGGGTACGCTGAAGCTTTCTTT. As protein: CASSLLLWGYAEAFF.